Presented here are 29 T cell receptor beta chains from one specimen sequenced in a study of CD8+ T cells in alopecia areata. Regarding treatment: oral pan-JAK inhibitor, 5-10 mg twice daily. Sequencing templates came from extracted RNA that was reverse transcribed into cDNA. Some clones are missing from TCRdb's copy, which holds only in-frame ones; the method was immunoSEQ multiplex PCR. The sample contains more than 150,000 clones, roughly 46% of which appear only once. This specimen consisted of CD8+ T cells sorted from blood, obtained around week 54, from a patient treated with tofacitinib. The receptor source for this set is a human donor with alopecia areata.

V gene TRBV7-9 combines with J gene TRBJ1-2; D remains unclear. The CDR3 has 11 amino acids. The V and J ends lost 8 bases and 8 bases respectively, with 12 bases between them. Germline CDR1 and CDR2: SEHNR and FQNEAQ (reference sequence). This chain's CDR3 is CASLAKGGYTF. Here the CDR3 DNA reads TGTGCCAGCCTAGCGAAGGGAGGCTACACCTTC.

This clone was recorded a few times. One junction end disagrees with the germline gene, perhaps due to a read error. The chain carries TRBV2 and TRBJ2-7; 7 nucleotides agree with TRBD1. The CDR3 is 13 residues long. CDR1 is SNHLY, CDR2 FYNNEI, per germline. CDR3 residues: CASREGQVYEQYF. The DNA for the CDR3 is TGTGCCAGCAGGGAAGGACAGGTCTACGAGCAGTACTTC. Drawing the rest from reference TRBV2 and TRBJ2-7, the complete variable domain is EPEVTQTPSHQVTQMGQEVILRCVPISNHLYFYWYRQILGQKVEFLVSFYNNEISEKSEIFDDQFSVERPDGSNFTLKIRSTKLEDSAMYFCASREGQVYEQYFGPGTRLTVT.

This clone was recorded a few times. The chain has TRBV7-8 and TRBJ2-1; TRBD2 matches 12 bases. CDR3 length: 17 residues. From germline, CDR1 is SGHVS and CDR2 FQNEAQ. Trimming removed 5 bases from V and 8 bases from J; junction bases left unmatched: 13. The CDR3 region has the DNA TGTGCCAGCAGCCCCCCACTAGCGGGGGGTCCTCCCCATGAGCAGTTCTTC. Protein: CASSPPLAGGPPHEQFF.

V is TRBV6-5 and J is TRBJ2-7; D tentatively fits TRBD1 or TRBD2 (5 bases each). V was cut by 6 bases and J by 2 bases, with 8 bases left in between. The CDR3 has 12 residues. Germline V gene sequence: CDR1 MNHEY, CDR2 SVGAGI. The CDR3 DNA is TGTGCCAGCAGCGGGACGGCCTACGAGCAGTACTTC. Translation: CASSGTAYEQYF.

This rearrangement joins TRBV29-1 to TRBJ1-2; TRBD1 aligns across 9 bases. CDR1 is SQVTM, CDR2 ANQGSEA, per germline. This CDR3 has 11 amino acids. V shed 7 bases, J shed 7 bases, and the junction held 4 bases outside the gene matches. The CDR3 nucleotides read TGCAGCGCGGGACAGGGCGGTGGCTACACCTTC. Translating gives CSAGQGGGYTF.

V usage is TRBV19 and J usage is TRBJ2-1; 11 nucleotides line up with TRBD2. The CDR3 totals 14 residues. J lost 9 bases, V lost 6 bases, and 7 bases had no gene match. Per the germline V gene, CDR1 is LNHDA and CDR2 is SQIVND (reference sequence). Written as DNA, the CDR3 is TGTGCCAGTAGCCTAGCGGGGGGAGGGGCTGAGCAGTTCTTC. This sequence encodes CASSLAGGGAEQFF.

The chain has TRBV29-1 and TRBJ2-6; D is unclear. Germline CDR1 is SQVTM and CDR2 is ANQGSEA. This CDR3 has 16 residues. Trimming took off 4 bases at V and 4 bases at J, with 17 bases between the two ends. The CDR3 region has the DNA TGCAGCGTTGGGGTGCTGGGCCTAAGCGGGGCCAACGTCCTGACTTTC. It is translated as CSVGVLGLSGANVLTF.

The CDR3 loop is CAARRDSYTEAFF. The CDR3 DNA follows: TGTGCCGCCCGCCGGGACAGTTACACTGAAGCTTTCTTT. The chain employs TRBV6-5 and TRBJ1-1; 7 bases map to TRBD1. With V trimmed by 11 bases and J by 3 bases, 9 bases remained unmatched. The CDR3 has 13 residues. From germline, CDR1 is MNHEY and CDR2 SVGAGI.

The DNA of the CDR3 is TGTGCCAGTAGACAGGGGGCGGATGGCTACACCTTC. It specifies CASRQGADGYTF. V usage is TRBV7-9 and J usage is TRBJ1-2; TRBD1 agrees at 10 bases. This CDR3 spans 12 amino acids. Germline V CDR1 and CDR2: SEHNR, FQNEAQ (reference sequence). V shed 9 bases, J shed 6 bases, and the junction held 4 bases outside the gene matches.

The sample holds a few counts of this clone. The V call is TRBV29-1, the J call TRBJ2-5; either TRBD1 or TRBD2 may supply D (5 bases each). Germline CDR1 reads SQVTM; CDR2 reads ANQGSEA. CDR3 length: 14 amino acids. The V end was cut by 0 bases, the J end by 1 base, with 9 bases between. The CDR3 region has the DNA TGCAGCGTTGAAGATCCCGGGACCCAAGAGACCCAGTACTTC. Protein sequence: CSVEDPGTQETQYF.

CDR3 amino acids: CASRLGPSQETQYF. DNA of the CDR3: TGTGCCAGCAGGCTAGGACCGTCGCAAGAGACCCAGTACTTC. The chain carries TRBV11-2 and TRBJ2-5, with D unclear. The length of the CDR3 is 14 residues. With 6 bases removed from V and 2 bases from J, the gap between germline ends came to 13 bases. Germline V gene lookup returns CDR1 SGHAT and CDR2 FQNNGV.

This chain links TRBV23-1 with TRBJ1-5; 8 bases are a match to TRBD1. TRBV23-1 is noted as an ORF with a role that remains uncertain. Losses at the gene ends were 2 bases for V and 2 bases for J; bases not matched to a gene: 5. The CDR3 is made up of 16 amino acids. CDR3 protein: CASSQLRGRGNQPQHF. The CDR3 DNA reads TGCGCCAGCAGTCAACTCAGGGGGCGAGGCAATCAGCCCCAGCATTTT.

The rearrangement links TRBV7-6 to TRBJ2-7; D gene unclear. The V and J ends lost 4 bases and 5 bases respectively, with 6 bases between them. Germline loops: CDR1 SGHVS, CDR2 FNYEAQ. The CDR3 runs to 11 residues. The DNA for the CDR3 is TGTGCCAGCAGCTATGGCCACGAGCAGTACTTC. Residues: CASSYGHEQYF.

The chain combines TRBV4-1 with TRBJ2-3; D may be TRBD1 (6 bases). The length of the CDR3 is 14 residues. The ends were cut back, 6 bases at V and 3 bases at J, with 13 bases in the middle. The germline V gene encodes CDR1 MGHRA and CDR2 YSYEKL. CDR3 sequence: CASSQPRGTDTQYF. The DNA for the CDR3 is TGCGCCAGCAGTCAGCCAAGGGGGACAGATACGCAGTATTTT.

The chain has TRBV9 and TRBJ2-3; D is perhaps TRBD1 (5 bases). The CDR3 sequence is 15 residues long. V was cut by 2 bases and J by 1 base, with 11 bases left in between. Germline CDR1 SGDLS, CDR2 YYNGEE. The CDR3 nucleotides are TGTGCCAGCAGCGTCCAGGGCCGGGGCACAGATACGCAGTATTTT. This encodes CASSVQGRGTDTQYF.

J is TRBJ1-1 and V is TRBV7-9, with D uncertain. The CDR3 spans 15 residues. Germline values: CDR1 SEHNR, CDR2 FQNEAQ (reference sequence). Trimming took off 4 bases at V and 0 bases at J, with 12 bases between the two ends. Here the CDR3 DNA reads TGTGCCAGCAGCTCGACGGATTACATGAACACTGAAGCTTTCTTT. Its protein product is CASSSTDYMNTEAFF.

This chain uses TRBV5-1 with TRBJ2-3; D is perhaps TRBD1 (6 bases). CDR3 length: 17 amino acids. Germline CDR1 SGHRS, CDR2 YFSETQ. V was shortened by 0 bases and J by 3 bases, with 17 bases between the two germline ends. The CDR3 nucleotides are TGCGCCAGCAGCTTGGGTTTCAGGGGAGCACGAACAGATACGCAGTATTTT. Translating it yields CASSLGFRGARTDTQYF.

The chain recombines TRBV7-9 with TRBJ1-2; D ambiguous. V was cut by 3 bases and J by 6 bases, with 8 bases left in between. CDR3 length: 12 amino acids. The germline CDR1 and CDR2 sequences are SEHNR and FQNEAQ (reference sequence). The DNA for the CDR3 is TGTGCCAGCAGCTTCGGACCAGATGGCTACACCTTC. The encoded protein is CASSFGPDGYTF. The full variable domain, completed using reference TRBV7-9 and TRBJ1-2, is DTGVSQNPRHKITKRGQNVTFRCDPISEHNRLYWYRQTLGQGPEFLTYFQNEAQLEKSRLLSDRFSAERPKGSFSTLEIQRTEQGDSAMYLCASSFGPDGYTFGSGTRLTVV.

There are a few counts of this clone. The V call is TRBV7-3, the J call TRBJ2-6; 7 bases line up with TRBD1. Germline trimming cut 6 bases from V and 4 bases from J; bases unmatched to any gene: 15. The CDR3 is 18 residues long. Germline V gene sequence: CDR1 SGHTA, CDR2 FQGTGA. CDR3 in amino acids: CASRPTGAPASGANVLTF. The CDR3 region has the DNA TGTGCCAGCAGGCCTACAGGGGCACCCGCATCAGGGGCCAACGTCCTGACTTTC.

V is TRBV27 and J is TRBJ2-3; 7 bases align to TRBD1. The CDR3 contains 14 residues. V lost 5 bases to trimming and J lost 2 bases; unmatched junction nucleotides: 4. Germline V CDR1 and CDR2: MNHEY, SMNVEV (reference sequence). For the CDR3, the DNA is TGTGCCAGCAGTGACAGGGAACCCACAGATACGCAGTATTTT. The encoded protein is CASSDREPTDTQYF.

The chain employs TRBV5-4 and TRBJ1-6; D remains unclear. V shed 0 bases and J shed 10 bases, with 14 bases lying between them. Germline CDR1 and CDR2: SGHNT and YYREEE (reference sequence). This CDR3 region has 15 residues. The CDR3 here is CASSLGLAGPSPLHF. As DNA, the CDR3 is TGTGCCAGCAGCTTGGGGTTAGCGGGTCCGTCACCCCTCCACTTT.

The genes are TRBV29-1 and TRBJ2-7, with D perhaps TRBD2 (6 bases). Germline CDR1 SQVTM, CDR2 ANQGSEA. The V end was cut by 4 bases, the J end by 1 base, with 8 bases between. This CDR3 contains 12 residues. CDR3 nucleotides: TGCAGCGTTGGTGGGGGGTCCTACGAGCAGTACTTC. Its translation: CSVGGGSYEQYF.

The genes are TRBV10-2 and TRBJ2-7; D gene ambiguous. The ends were cut back, 2 bases at V and 4 bases at J, with 6 bases in the middle. CDR1 WSHSY and CDR2 SAAADI come from the germline V gene. This CDR3 region has 12 residues. In nucleotides, the CDR3 is TGCGCCAGCAGTGAGGCCGTTTACGAGCAGTACTTC. This encodes CASSEAVYEQYF.

This clone was observed a handful of times. The chain recombines TRBV27 with TRBJ2-7, with 8 bases lining up with TRBD1. The germline CDR1 and CDR2 sequences are MNHEY and SMNVEV (reference sequence). V shed 4 bases and J 3 bases; nucleotides not matched to a gene: 8. This CDR3 has 15 amino acids. CDR3 region: CASSSTRQGLYEQYF. As DNA, the CDR3 is TGTGCCAGCAGTTCGACCAGACAGGGGCTCTACGAGCAGTACTTC.

This sequence joins TRBV27 and TRBJ1-2, with D possibly TRBD1 on 5 matching bases. This CDR3 spans 13 amino acids. V lost 3 bases and J 8 bases, leaving 13 bases between the germline ends. Per germline, CDR1 MNHEY and CDR2 SMNVEV (reference sequence). CDR3 in DNA: TGTGCCAGCAGTTTTGTAGGGGAAGGGGGCTACACCTTC. This encodes CASSFVGEGGYTF.

V usage is TRBV6-6 and J usage is TRBJ1-2, with D possibly being TRBD1 (6 bases). Germline-derived CDR1 and CDR2 are MNHNY and SVGAGI (reference sequence). The CDR3 spans 15 residues. The V gene lost 4 bases and the J gene lost 1 base, with 13 bases spanning the gap. The CDR3 reads CASSLTGTYNYGYTF. The CDR3 nucleotides are TGTGCCAGCAGTTTGACAGGAACATATAACTATGGCTACACCTTC.

This chain uses TRBV30 with TRBJ2-1; D unclear. Germline lookup yields CDR1 GTSNPN and CDR2 SVGIG (reference sequence). V lost 5 bases to trimming and J lost 5 bases, with 10 bases between them. The CDR3 has 12 residues. The CDR3 DNA reads TGTGCCTGGGGTAGGGTGGACAATGAGCAGTTCTTC. It yields the protein CAWGRVDNEQFF.

This clone was seen a handful of times. The rearrangement links TRBV4-3 to TRBJ1-1; the D is unclear. CDR1 and CDR2 (germline): LGHNA, YSLEER. V was clipped by 1 base and J by 1 base, with 4 bases between them. The CDR3 has 13 amino acids. CDR3 residues: CASSQVQNTEAFF. CDR3 in DNA: TGCGCCAGCAGCCAAGTGCAGAACACTGAAGCTTTCTTT.

A few counts support this clone. The chain employs TRBV30 and TRBJ1-2; D is possibly TRBD1 (6 bases). V lost 0 bases and J lost 4, with 12 bases in between. Germline V gene data show CDR1 as GTSNPN and CDR2 as SVGIG (reference sequence). The CDR3 contains 14 residues. For the CDR3, the DNA is TGTGCCTGGAGTGTACTACAGGGTCGCTATGGCTACACCTTC. Its protein product is CAWSVLQGRYGYTF.